This T cell receptor beta chain was retrieved from a study of shared clonotypes between healthy human individuals. Repertoires were generated with immunoSEQ multiplex PCR, while TCRdb's copy carries only in-frame clones and drops some. The profile shows roughly 510,000 clones, 60% to 80% of them singletons. Germline CDR1 is LNHDA and CDR2 is SQIVND (reference sequence). Trimming stripped 3 bases from V and 8 bases from J, with 13 bases between. The CDR3 has 14 residues. The sequenced sample was PBMCs. This TCR derives from a woman aged 40 to 50 in good health. Some clones in this sample may be carry-over from other donors' samples. This rearrangement joins TRBV19 to TRBJ2-2; tentatively, D is TRBD2 (6 bases). This CDR3 is CASSIGTASGELFF. The CDR3 nucleotides read TGTGCCAGTAGTATTGGGACTGCGAGTGGGGAGCTGTTTTTT.